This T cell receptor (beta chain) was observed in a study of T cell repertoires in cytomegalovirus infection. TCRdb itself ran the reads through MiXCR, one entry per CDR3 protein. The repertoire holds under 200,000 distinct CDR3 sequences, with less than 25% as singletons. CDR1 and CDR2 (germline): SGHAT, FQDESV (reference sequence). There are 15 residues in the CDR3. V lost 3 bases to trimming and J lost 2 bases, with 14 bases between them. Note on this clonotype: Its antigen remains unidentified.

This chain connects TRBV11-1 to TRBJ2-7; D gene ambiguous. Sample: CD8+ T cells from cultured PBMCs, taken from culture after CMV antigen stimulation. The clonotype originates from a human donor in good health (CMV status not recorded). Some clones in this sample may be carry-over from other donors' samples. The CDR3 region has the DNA TGTGCCAGCAGCTTTCCCCCCGGGCCCACCTACGAGCAGTACTTC. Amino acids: CASSFPPGPTYEQYF.